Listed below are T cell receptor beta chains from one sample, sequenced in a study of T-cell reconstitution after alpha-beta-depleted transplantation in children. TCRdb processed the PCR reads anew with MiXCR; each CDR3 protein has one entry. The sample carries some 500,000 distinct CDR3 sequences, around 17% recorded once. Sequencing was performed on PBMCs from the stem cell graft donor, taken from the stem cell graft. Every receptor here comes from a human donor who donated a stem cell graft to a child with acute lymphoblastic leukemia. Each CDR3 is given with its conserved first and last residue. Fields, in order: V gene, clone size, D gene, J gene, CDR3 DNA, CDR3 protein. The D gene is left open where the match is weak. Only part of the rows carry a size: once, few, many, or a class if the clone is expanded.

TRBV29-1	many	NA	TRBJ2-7	TGCAGCGTTGAATTTGATTATGGGGTACCCCGGGGCCACGAGCAGTACTTC	CSVEFDYGVPRGHEQYF
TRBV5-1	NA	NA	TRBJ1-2	TGCGCCAGCAGCTTTCTGGGAAACTATGGCTACACCTTC	CASSFLGNYGYTF
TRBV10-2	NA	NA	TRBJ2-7	TGCGCCAGCAGTGAGGGGGTCCACGAGCAGTACTTC	CASSEGVHEQYF
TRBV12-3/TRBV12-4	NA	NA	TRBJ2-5	TGTGCCAGCAGTTGGACCGGGGAGACCCATTACTTC	CASSWTGETHYF
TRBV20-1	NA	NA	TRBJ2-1	TGCAGTGCGGACATATACAATGAGCAGTTCTTC	CSADIYNEQFF
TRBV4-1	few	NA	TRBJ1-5	TGCGCCAGCAGCCAAGATCTAGAGGATCAGCCCCAGCATTTT	CASSQDLEDQPQHF
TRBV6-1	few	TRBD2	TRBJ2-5	TGTGCCAGCACCAGAGTGGGACTAGCGGGAGGACATGAGGAGACCCAGTACTTC	CASTRVGLAGGHEETQYF
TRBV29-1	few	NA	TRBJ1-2	TGCAGCGTTGAAGATCAGGGAGGGATCGACCTCTATGGCTACACCTTC	CSVEDQGGIDLYGYTF
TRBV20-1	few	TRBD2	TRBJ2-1	TGCAGTGCTAGAGGTCTACTAGCGGGAGGACGTGAGCAGTTCTTC	CSARGLLAGGREQFF
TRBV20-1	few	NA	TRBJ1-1	TGCAGTGCTAGAGAGAAACAGGGCTTGAACACTGAAGCTTTCTTT	CSAREKQGLNTEAFF
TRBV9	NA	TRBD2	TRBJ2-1	TGTGCCAGCAGCGTAGCGGAGACTAGCGGAGTAGGACTTTACAATGAGCAGTTCTTC	CASSVAETSGVGLYNEQFF
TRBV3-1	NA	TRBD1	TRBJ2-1	TGTGCCAGCAGCCGAACCGGGACAGGGGGCAATGAGCAGTTCTTC	CASSRTGTGGNEQFF
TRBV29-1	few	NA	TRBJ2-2	TGCAGCGTTGAAGTTTTGTCCGGGGAGCTGTTTTTT	CSVEVLSGELFF
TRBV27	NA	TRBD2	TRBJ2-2	TGTGCCAGCAGTCCCGGAGTAGCGGGTTGGACCGGGGAGCTGTTTTTT	CASSPGVAGWTGELFF
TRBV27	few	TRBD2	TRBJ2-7	TGTGCCAGCAGTACCGGAGGGACTAGACTCTACGAGCAGTACTTC	CASSTGGTRLYEQYF
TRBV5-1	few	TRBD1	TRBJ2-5	TGCGCCAGCAGCTTGAGACAGGGGGCGATCGAAGAGACCCAGTACTTC	CASSLRQGAIEETQYF
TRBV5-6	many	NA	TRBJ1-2	TGTGCCAGCAGCTTTACCGGTGGCTACACCTTC	CASSFTGGYTF
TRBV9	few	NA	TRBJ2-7	TGTGCCAGCAGCGTAGCCCCGGGGGTATACGAGCAGTACTTC	CASSVAPGVYEQYF
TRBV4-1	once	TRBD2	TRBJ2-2	TGCGCCAGCAGCCGCCTACTAGCGGGAGGAGACCCCGGGGAGCTGTTTTTT	CASSRLLAGGDPGELFF
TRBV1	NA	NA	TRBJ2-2	TGCACCAGCAGCCAAGATCCCCAGGCGAGCACCGGGGAGCTGTTTTTT	CTSSQDPQASTGELFF
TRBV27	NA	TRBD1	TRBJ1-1	TGTGCCAGCAGTTGGCAGGGGGTGGGAACTGAAGCTTTCTTT	CASSWQGVGTEAFF
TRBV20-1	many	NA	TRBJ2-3	TGCAGTGCAACTGAGGCAGGGTACGGGTCAACAGATACGCAGTATTTT	CSATEAGYGSTDTQYF
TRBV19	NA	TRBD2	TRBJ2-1	TGTGCCAGTAGTGAGCGGGAACGTACCTACAATGAGCAGTTCTTC	CASSERERTYNEQFF
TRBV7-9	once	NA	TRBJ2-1	TGTGCCAGCATCTTAGGGAGGACACTTTACAATGAGCAGTTCTTC	CASILGRTLYNEQFF
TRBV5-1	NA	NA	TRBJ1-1	TGCGCCAGCAGAGAAGACACCGTGAACACTGAAGCTTTCTTT	CASREDTVNTEAFF
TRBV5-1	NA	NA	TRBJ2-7	TGCGCCAGCAGCTTCGCTCTTAGCCAGGCCAATACAGTCTACGAGCAGTACTTC	CASSFALSQANTVYEQYF
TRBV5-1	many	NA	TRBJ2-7	TGCGCCAGCAGCTTGGCCTCAAACTACGAGCAGTACTTC	CASSLASNYEQYF
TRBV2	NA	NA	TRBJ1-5	TGTGCCAGCAACCCGGTTGGGTGGGATCAGCCCCAGCATTTT	CASNPVGWDQPQHF
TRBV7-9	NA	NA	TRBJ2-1	TGTGCCAGCAGCCTAGAGGTGGGACTTCACGAGAAGGAGCAGTTCTTC	CASSLEVGLHEKEQFF
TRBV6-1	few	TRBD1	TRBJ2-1	TGTGCCAGCAGTGATACCGGGACAGGGGGCGAGCAGTTCTTC	CASSDTGTGGEQFF
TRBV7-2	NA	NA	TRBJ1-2	TGTGCCAGCAGCTTAGCTTTCGTCAGATCGGATGGCTACACCTTC	CASSLAFVRSDGYTF
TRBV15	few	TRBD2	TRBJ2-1	TGTGCCACCGGATTGTCTAGCGGCTCCTACAATGAGCAGTTCTTC	CATGLSSGSYNEQFF
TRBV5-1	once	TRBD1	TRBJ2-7	TGCGCCAGCAGCCCCCAGACAGGGAATACCTACGAGCAGTACTTC	CASSPQTGNTYEQYF
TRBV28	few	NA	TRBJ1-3	TGTGCCAGCAGTGGAGGAGTGTTCTCTGGAAACACCATATATTTT	CASSGGVFSGNTIYF
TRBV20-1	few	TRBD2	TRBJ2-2	TGCAGTGCTAGGGAACTAGCGGGAGACACCGGGGAGCTGTTTTTT	CSARELAGDTGELFF
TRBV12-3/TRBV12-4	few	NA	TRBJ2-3	TGTGCCAGCAGTTTATTCCCCGGTGCGCGGAGCACAGATACGCAGTATTTT	CASSLFPGARSTDTQYF
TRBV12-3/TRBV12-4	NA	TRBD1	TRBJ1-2	TGTGCCAGCAGTTTCTTGGCGGCAGGGGGCCTGCGAGGCTACACCTTC	CASSFLAAGGLRGYTF
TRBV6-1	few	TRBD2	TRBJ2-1	TGTGCCAGCAGTGTAGCGGGAGGTTATGAGCAGTTCTTC	CASSVAGGYEQFF
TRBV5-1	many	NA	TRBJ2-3	TGCGCCAGCAGCTCGGGCAACACAGATACGCAGTATTTT	CASSSGNTDTQYF